The text below deals with one TCR beta chain. Original processing methods: Cell counts per sample came from amplifying reference gene primers. Method: immunoSEQ multiplex PCR; TCRdb's copy keeps in-frame clones and lacks some. V and J calls and clone size follow that table, whereas D and trimming were derived from the DNA. There are approximately 300,000 clones in the sample; roughly 90% occur only once, and more than 2% lies in the top ten. The data are from a study of blood T cell repertoires in COVID-19. Study details: There were acute and convalescent COVID-19 samples, and they came from the United States, Italy and Spain. Nucleic acid was either cDNA or gDNA, and it came from T cells, B-cell-depleted T cells, or PBMCs.

CDR3 length: 13 residues. The germline V gene has CDR1 KGHSH and CDR2 LQKENI. The ends lost 3 bases at V and 5 bases at J; junction bases unmatched: 3. Sequenced input: peripheral blood. The sequence was collected from a man aged 18 to 35 with active or convalescent COVID-19. J is TRBJ2-5 and V is TRBV18; 7 nucleotides align to TRBD2. CDR3 sequence (DNA): TGTGCCAGCTCACCTGGGACTAAGGAGACCCAGTACTTC. It codes for CASSPGTKETQYF.